Sequencing of this T cell receptor (beta chain) was carried out in a study of a mutant IDH1 vaccine in newly diagnosed glioma. Whole-study context: Treated patients showed a male proportion of approximately 62%, a female proportion of about 40%, and a mean age of 40.4 years. Radiotherapy, temozolomide, or both had been given previously, and both were given to most.

Produced via immunoSEQ multiplex PCR; TCRdb's table is partial and in-frame only. The data hold under 150,000 clones, with roughly 90% observed a single time. Time point of the sample: week 11, during vaccination. Every vaccine dose comprised 300 ug of mutant IDH1 20-mer peptide plus topical imiquimod. A word on this clone: The target antigen is unknown.

Per the germline V gene, CDR1 is LGHNT and CDR2 is FRNRAP. This CDR3 spans 15 amino acids. Between the trimmed V and J ends, which lost 1 base and 0 bases, there was a span of 7 bases. The chain employs TRBV12-5 and TRBJ1-5; D is unclear. The sample here was PBMCs, taken from a glioma patient whose treatment included an IDH1 peptide vaccine. The origin of this receptor is a woman aged 45-65 years with glioma. The CDR3: CASGLDKNSNQPQHF. The CDR3 bases are TGTGCTAGTGGTTTGGACAAGAATAGCAATCAGCCCCAGCATTTT.